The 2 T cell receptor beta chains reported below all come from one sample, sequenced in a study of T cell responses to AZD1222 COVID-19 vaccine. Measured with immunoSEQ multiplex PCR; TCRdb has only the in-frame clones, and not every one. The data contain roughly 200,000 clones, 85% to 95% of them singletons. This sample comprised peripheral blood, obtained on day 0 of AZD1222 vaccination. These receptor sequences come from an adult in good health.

The CDR3 DNA reads TGTGCCAGTAGTATATCAACCAGGGGGATCACTGAAGCTTTCTTT. It is translated as CASSISTRGITEAFF. V gene TRBV19 combines with J gene TRBJ1-1; 7 bases fit TRBD1. The ends lost 2 bases at V and 4 bases at J; junction bases unmatched: 7. There are 15 residues in the CDR3. Germline CDR1 and CDR2: LNHDA and SQIVND (reference sequence).

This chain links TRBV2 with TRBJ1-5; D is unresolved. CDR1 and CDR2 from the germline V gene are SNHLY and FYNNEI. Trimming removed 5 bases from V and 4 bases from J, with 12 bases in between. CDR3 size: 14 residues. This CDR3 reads CASSRERVNQPQHF. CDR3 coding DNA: TGTGCCAGCAGTCGGGAGAGGGTGAATCAGCCCCAGCATTTT.